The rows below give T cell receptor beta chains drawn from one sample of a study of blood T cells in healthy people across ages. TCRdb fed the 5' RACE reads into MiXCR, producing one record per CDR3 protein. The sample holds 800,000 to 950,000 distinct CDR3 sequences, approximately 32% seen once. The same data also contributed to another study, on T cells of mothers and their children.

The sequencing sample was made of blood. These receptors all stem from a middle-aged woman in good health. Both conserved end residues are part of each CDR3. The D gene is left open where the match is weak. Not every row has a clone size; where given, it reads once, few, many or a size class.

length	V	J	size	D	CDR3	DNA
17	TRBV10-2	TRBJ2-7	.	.	CASSLGLGRLPDPEQYF	TGCGCCAGCAGCTTGGGCCTAGGGCGATTACCCGATCCCGAGCAGTACTTC
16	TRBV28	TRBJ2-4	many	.	CASRPPGHSAKNIQYF	TGTGCCAGCAGGCCTCCGGGACACTCAGCCAAAAACATTCAGTACTTC
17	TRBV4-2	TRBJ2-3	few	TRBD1	CASSQDRNRGSTDTQYF	TGTGCCAGCAGCCAAGATCGAAACAGGGGAAGCACAGATACGCAGTATTTT
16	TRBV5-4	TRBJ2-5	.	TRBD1	CASSFSGTGVGETQYF	TGTGCCAGCAGCTTTTCCGGGACAGGGGTCGGAGAGACCCAGTACTTC
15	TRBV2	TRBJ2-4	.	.	CAKSSILVAKNIQYF	TGTGCCAAGTCGAGCATATTGGTAGCCAAAAACATTCAGTACTTC
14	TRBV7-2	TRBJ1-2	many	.	CASSLDPGQRGYTF	TGTGCCAGCAGCTTAGATCCGGGACAACGAGGCTACACCTTC
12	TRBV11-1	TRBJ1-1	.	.	CASSLDGDKAFF	TGTGCCAGCAGCTTAGATGGGGACAAGGCTTTCTTT
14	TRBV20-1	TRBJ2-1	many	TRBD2	CSARLSGGQGEQFF	TGCAGTGCTAGACTGAGCGGGGGGCAGGGTGAGCAGTTCTTC
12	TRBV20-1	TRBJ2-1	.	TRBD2	CSASSGGPEQFF	TGCAGTGCCTCTAGCGGGGGGCCCGAGCAGTTCTTC
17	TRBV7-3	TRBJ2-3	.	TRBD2	CASSHPGGLAGPDTQYF	TGTGCCAGCAGCCACCCGGGGGGACTAGCGGGTCCAGATACGCAGTATTTT
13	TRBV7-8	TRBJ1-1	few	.	CAVGSLTNTEAFF	TGTGCCGTGGGGAGCCTAACAAACACTGAAGCTTTCTTT
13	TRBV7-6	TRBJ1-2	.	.	CAGSLAWGYGYTF	TGTGCCGGCAGCTTAGCGTGGGGATATGGCTACACCTTC
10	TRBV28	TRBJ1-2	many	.	CASSNYGYTF	TGTGCCAGCAGTAACTATGGCTACACCTTC
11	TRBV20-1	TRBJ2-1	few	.	CSARVVTEQFF	TGCAGTGCTAGAGTTGTGACGGAGCAGTTCTTC
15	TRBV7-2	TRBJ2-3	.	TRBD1	CASSPGRGRSDTQYF	TGTGCCAGCAGCCCCGGCAGGGGGCGGTCAGATACGCAGTATTTT
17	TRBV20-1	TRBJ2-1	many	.	CSASQYPGFQSGDEQFF	TGCAGTGCTTCCCAGTATCCAGGGTTCCAATCCGGGGATGAGCAGTTCTTC
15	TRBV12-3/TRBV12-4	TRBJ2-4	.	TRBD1	CASGWTGSTKNIQYF	TGTGCCAGCGGGTGGACAGGGTCAACCAAAAACATTCAGTACTTC
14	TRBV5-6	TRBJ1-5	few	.	CASSHWDSNQPQHF	TGTGCCAGCAGCCATTGGGACAGCAATCAGCCCCAGCATTTT
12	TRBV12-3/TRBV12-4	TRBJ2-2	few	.	CASSSYSGELFF	TGTGCCAGCAGTTCCTATTCCGGGGAGCTGTTTTTT
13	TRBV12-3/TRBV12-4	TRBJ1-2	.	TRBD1	CASSLDRVTGYTF	TGTGCCAGCAGCCTCGACAGGGTGACTGGCTACACCTTC
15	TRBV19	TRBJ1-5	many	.	CASTPWRGTGQPQHF	TGTGCCAGTACCCCGTGGAGGGGAACAGGTCAGCCCCAGCATTTT
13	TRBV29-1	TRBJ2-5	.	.	CSVEGRPQETQYF	TGCAGCGTTGAAGGTCGGCCTCAAGAGACCCAGTACTTC
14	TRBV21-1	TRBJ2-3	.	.	CASSKRLSTDTQYF	TGTGCCAGCAGCAAAAGACTCTCCACAGATACGCAGTATTTT
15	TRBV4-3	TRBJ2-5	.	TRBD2	CACSQDRGGAEAQYF	TGCGCCTGCAGCCAAGATCGCGGGGGGGCAGAGGCCCAGTACTTC
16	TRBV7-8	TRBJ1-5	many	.	CASSYYRVPTNQPQHF	TGTGCCAGCAGCTACTACAGGGTCCCAACCAATCAGCCCCAGCATTTT
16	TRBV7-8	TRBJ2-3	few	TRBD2	CASSSLAGGQSDTQYF	TGTGCCAGCAGCTCCCTAGCGGGGGGGCAGTCAGATACGCAGTATTTT
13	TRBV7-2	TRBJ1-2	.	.	CASSPLTDYGYTF	TGTGCCAGCAGCCCCCTGACCGACTATGGCTACACCTTC
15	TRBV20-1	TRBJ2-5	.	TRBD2	CSASPGLAYQETQYF	TGCAGTGCTAGCCCGGGACTAGCGTATCAAGAGACCCAGTACTTC
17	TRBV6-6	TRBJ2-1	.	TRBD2	CASSPGTSGGAYNEQFF	TGTGCCAGCAGTCCCGGGACTAGCGGGGGGGCCTACAATGAGCAGTTCTTC